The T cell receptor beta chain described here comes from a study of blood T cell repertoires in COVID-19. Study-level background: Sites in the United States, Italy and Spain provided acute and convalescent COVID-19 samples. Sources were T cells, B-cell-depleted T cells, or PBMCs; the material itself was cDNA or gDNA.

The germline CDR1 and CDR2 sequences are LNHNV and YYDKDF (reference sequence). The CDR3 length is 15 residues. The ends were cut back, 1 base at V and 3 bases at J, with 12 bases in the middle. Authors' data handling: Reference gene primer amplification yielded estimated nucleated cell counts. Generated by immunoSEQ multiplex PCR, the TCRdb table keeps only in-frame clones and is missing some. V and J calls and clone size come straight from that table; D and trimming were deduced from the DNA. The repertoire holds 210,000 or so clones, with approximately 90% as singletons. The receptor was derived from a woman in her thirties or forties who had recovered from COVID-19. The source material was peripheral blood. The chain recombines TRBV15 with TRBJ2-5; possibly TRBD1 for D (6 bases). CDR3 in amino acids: CATSRAGQTEETQYF. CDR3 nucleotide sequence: TGTGCCACCAGCAGAGCCGGACAGACGGAAGAGACCCAGTACTTC.